The 13 T cell receptor beta chains given below trace back to one sample, sequenced in a study of OX40 agonist ivuxolimab in advanced cancers. Method: immunoSEQ multiplex PCR; TCRdb's copy keeps in-frame clones and lacks some. The sample carries around 80,000 clones, around 84% recorded once. Sequenced material: CD4+ or CD8+ T cells sorted from blood, taken in a trial of the OX40 agonist ivuxolimab. The receptor source for this set is an adult with an advanced solid tumor such as melanoma, head and neck, liver or kidney cancer.

This rearrangement joins TRBV19 to TRBJ2-1; D remains ambiguous. V gave up 3 bases and J gave up 8 bases, with 32 bases separating them. The CDR3 is 20 residues long. Per the germline V gene, CDR1 is LNHDA and CDR2 is SQIVND (reference sequence). CDR3 protein: CASSIFPLQPGSLMGYEQFF. The CDR3 nucleotides read TGTGCCAGTAGTATCTTCCCCCTCCAGCCGGGCTCCCTTATGGGATATGAGCAGTTCTTC.

V is TRBV5-6 and J is TRBJ1-5, with D unresolved. V shed 4 bases and J shed 0 bases, with 8 bases lying between them. Germline-derived CDR1 and CDR2 are SGHDT and YYEEEE. The CDR3 has 14 amino acids. CDR3 amino acids: CASSDGYSNQPQHF. The DNA of the CDR3 is TGTGCCAGCAGCGACGGATATAGCAATCAGCCCCAGCATTTT.

This sequence joins TRBV11-2 and TRBJ2-3; 8 bases fit TRBD2. The CDR3 totals 19 residues. CDR1 and CDR2 (germline): SGHAT, FQNNGV. V lost 0 bases to trimming and J lost 2 bases; unmatched junction nucleotides: 13. CDR3 sequence: CASSLEYPGRGVPTDTQYF. The DNA for the CDR3 is TGTGCCAGCAGCTTAGAATATCCGGGGCGGGGGGTCCCCACAGATACGCAGTATTTT.

J is TRBJ1-5 and V is TRBV5-8; no reliable D call. Germline V gene data show CDR1 as SGHTS and CDR2 as YDEGEE. V was pared by 4 bases and J by 3 bases, with 17 bases between. The CDR3 has 16 residues. The CDR3 nucleotides read TGTGCCAGCAGCCAGCGTGGGAGTGTTGCCAATCAGCCCCAGCATTTT. Its translation: CASSQRGSVANQPQHF.

The gene calls are TRBV18 and TRBJ2-3; D unresolved. Germline V gene lookup returns CDR1 KGHSH and CDR2 LQKENI. The V and J ends lost 1 base and 3 bases respectively, with 5 bases between them. This CDR3 spans 13 amino acids. The CDR3 DNA is TGTGCCAGCTCACCACAGGGAACAGATACGCAGTATTTT. Amino acids: CASSPQGTDTQYF. The entire variable domain, with the rest obtained from reference TRBV18 and TRBJ2-3, is as follows: NAGVMQNPRHLVRRRGQEARLRCSPMKGHSHVYWYRQLPEEGLKFMVYLQKENIIDESGMPKERFSAEFPKEGPSILRIQQVVRGDSAAYFCASSPQGTDTQYFGPGTRLTVL.

V is TRBV19 and J is TRBJ2-1, with D perhaps TRBD1 (5 bases). V lost 6 bases, J lost 4 bases, and 19 bases lay in between. Germline CDR1 LNHDA, CDR2 SQIVND (reference sequence). The CDR3 contains 16 residues. The CDR3 region is CASSQRGQQPYNEQFF. CDR3 coding DNA: TGTGCCAGTAGCCAGCGAGGACAACAGCCGTACAATGAGCAGTTCTTC.

The chain carries TRBV10-3 and TRBJ2-2, with D tentatively TRBD1 or TRBD2 (5 bases each). The V and J ends lost 2 bases and 1 base respectively, with 8 bases between them. Germline assignment: CDR1 ENHRY and CDR2 SYGVKD. CDR3 length: 15 residues. DNA of the CDR3: TGTGCCATCAGTGAGGGGACGCTGAACACCGGGGAGCTGTTTTTT. It specifies CAISEGTLNTGELFF.

The genes are TRBV28 and TRBJ1-3, with D unresolved. The CDR3 has 15 amino acids. V was clipped by 3 bases and J by 0 bases, with 9 bases between them. The V gene's germline CDR1 is MDHEN and CDR2 SYDVKM. The CDR3 region is CASSLAGNSGNTIYF. In DNA, the CDR3 is TGTGCCAGCAGTTTGGCGGGTAACTCTGGAAACACCATATATTTT.

The genes are TRBV15 and TRBJ2-4; TRBD1 matches at 7 bases. The germline gives CDR1 LNHNV, CDR2 YYDKDF (reference sequence). V trimming: 0 bases; J trimming: 10 bases; junction bases outside the gene matches: 6. The CDR3 runs to 14 residues. The CDR3 region is CATSRDPGQEIQYF. The CDR3 bases are TGTGCCACCAGCAGAGATCCCGGACAGGAGATTCAGTACTTC.

The CDR3 reads CASTEGLNTEAFF. The CDR3 nucleotides are TGTGCCAGCACGGAGGGATTGAACACTGAAGCTTTCTTT. The genes are TRBV6-5 and TRBJ1-1; D is undetermined. Trimming left V 7 bases short and J 0 bases short, with 9 bases between. CDR1 is MNHEY and CDR2 is SVGAGI in the germline V gene. The CDR3 sequence is 13 residues long.

The chain employs TRBV6-5 and TRBJ2-3; D uncertain. The CDR3 extends over 11 amino acids. The V end lost 6 bases, the J end lost 2 bases, and 3 bases lay between the germline ends. Looked up from germline, CDR1 is MNHEY and CDR2 is SVGAGI. This chain's CDR3 is CASRLTDTQYF. In nucleotides, the CDR3 is TGTGCCAGCAGGCTCACAGATACGCAGTATTTT.

Only one count was recorded for this clone. The gene calls are TRBV4-1 and TRBJ2-7; no clear D gene. Trimming removed 0 bases at V and 3 bases at J, with 9 bases between. This CDR3 comprises 14 residues. The germline V gene encodes CDR1 MGHRA and CDR2 YSYEKL. CDR3 sequence reads: CASSQDYSIYEQYF. The DNA of the CDR3 is TGCGCCAGCAGCCAAGATTACAGTATCTACGAGCAGTACTTC.

This clone occurred a few times. The V gene is TRBV18, the J gene TRBJ2-7; 7 bases match TRBD2. CDR1 and CDR2 from the germline V gene are KGHSH and LQKENI. V was pared by 1 base and J by 7 bases, with 4 bases of the junction left unmatched. The CDR3 is 13 amino acids. The CDR3 sequence: CASSPRGGDEQYV. CDR3 bases: TGTGCCAGCTCACCACGGGGGGGAGATGAGCAGTACGTC.